This T cell receptor beta chain was retrieved from a study of vaccination and CD4 T cells after COVID-19 (dated by TCRdb to between 2021 and 2023). As for the study more broadly: Convalescent patients had a positive SARS-CoV-2 result on nasal swab PCR, and of these patients, several had mild disease and one had severe disease. The convalescent cohort included six males and four females, with two Hispanic individuals, seven Caucasians, two Asians and one multiracial person. Participants received two doses of either the Pfizer-BioNTech BNT162b2 vaccine (n=8) or the Moderna mRNA-1273 vaccine (n=2). Post-COVID blood samples from convalescent patients were collected a median of roughly 100 days after diagnosis, with a range of 35 to 161 days. The time from the second vaccine dose to post-vaccine blood sampling had a median of around 72 days and ranged from roughly 13 to 241 days. The cultures were stimulated with overlapping spike peptide pools from SARS-CoV-2 and from the common cold coronaviruses HCoV-NL63, HCoV-OC43 and HCoV-229E. In control cultures, a CEFX viral epitope pool was used as positive control, an HIV-1 Nef peptide pool was used as negative control, or no peptide was added. In about 11 COVID-19 convalescent patients and a few infection-naive healthy vaccine recipients, the spike-specific CD4+ TCR repertoire before mRNA vaccination was compared with the repertoire after mRNA vaccination.

Counted from cysteine to phenylalanine, this CDR3 has 14 amino acids. Only the CDR3 portion is preserved as DNA: 42 bases, with reading frame beginning at the first base. CDR1 and CDR2 were assigned from the germline V gene as SGHTA and FQGNSA. V is cut back by 10 bases and J by 2 bases, with 5 bases in the junction unmatched. The sample's treatment or condition label, in plain terms: roughly 10-day PBMC culture with coronavirus spike peptide pools or control peptides (ViraFEST assay). To expand antigen-specific T cells with peptide pools and then pick out the expanded clonotypes through TCR sequencing, the study relied on the ViraFEST assay. The positive SARS-CoV-2 PCR tests of the convalescent patients were dated from March to December 2020, before the Alpha, Beta and Delta variants emerged in the United States. Each well held some 2 million PBMCs cultured in IMDM containing around 5% human AB serum and approximately 9.8 IU/ml IL-2, with roughly 9.2 ug/ml peptide pools added. On days 3 and 7, half of the culture medium was replaced with fresh IL-2-containing medium. After 10 days of culture, CD4+ T cells were isolated by negative selection with the EasySep CD4+ T cell isolation kit. PBMCs were separated from whole blood using Ficoll-Paque Plus gradient centrifugation and then either used fresh or cryopreserved at -140C. Culture conditions were generally each tested in triplicate wells.

General study outcomes and caveats: Nearly all vaccine-specific clones in convalescent patients (304 of 307) were mono-reactive for SARS-CoV-2 spike rather than cross-reactive with common cold coronaviruses. Relatively few convalescent patients were included in the study, and early timepoints after natural infection were not analyzed. Although the median number of SARS-CoV-2-reactive clonotypes went up from around 20 after infection to some 38 after vaccination, the increase was not significant. In convalescent patients, a median approximately 86% of post-vaccine SARS-CoV-2-reactive clones were detected only after vaccination, suggesting vaccine-specific priming.

As for this clonotype: No cognate antigen has been identified for it. Base-call qualities are not available, and no considerably larger clone is one nucleotide away.

The library was made by PCR. DNA from cultured CD4+ T cells underwent TCR sequencing with the Oncomine TCR Beta short-read assay at the Johns Hopkins FTIC core. The QIAamp micro DNA kit was used to extract genomic DNA from the cultured CD4+ T cells. Oncomine TCR Beta libraries made from cultured CD4+ T cells were pooled using unique dual indexes and sequenced on an Illumina iSeq 100. On the study's bioinformatics: Non-productive sequences were removed, and CDR3s not starting with C, not ending with F or W, or shorter than 7 amino acids were discarded. Antigen-specific clonotypes were identified using the MANAFEST web application through comparison of peptide-stimulated wells with reference and other culture wells. An FDR below 0.05, an odds ratio above 5, and a productive frequency above 0.1% in at least two of three replicate wells were required for clones to be considered positive. A clonotype counted as cross-reactive if it showed significant expansion both in the SARS-CoV-2 spike wells and in at least one common cold coronavirus spike condition. CDR3 homology was assessed with Levenshtein distances (stringdist) and unrooted phylogenetic trees (ape) in R version 3.6.1. TCRdb trimmed public reads at Q25 via fastp, called clones via MiXCR and kept in-frame beta chains. Each entry is one CDR3 protein sequence, shown with its most common DNA and genes. TCRdb's processing, not the authors', yielded these V and J calls. The sample table lists 10,000 to 15,000 distinct CDR3 sequences, around 67% of them with a count of one. The ten most abundant clones make up approximately 10% of the sample.

The rearrangement joined TRBV7-2 to TRBJ2-3, with 11 junctional bases fitting TRBD2. Sequenced input: CD4+ T cells from blood, cultured in vitro. This clonotype was obtained from a human donor who had recovered from COVID-19. The CDR3 corresponds to CATKTSGNTDTQYF. The DNA sequence is TGTGCCACCAAGACTAGCGGGAACACAGATACGCAGTATTTT.